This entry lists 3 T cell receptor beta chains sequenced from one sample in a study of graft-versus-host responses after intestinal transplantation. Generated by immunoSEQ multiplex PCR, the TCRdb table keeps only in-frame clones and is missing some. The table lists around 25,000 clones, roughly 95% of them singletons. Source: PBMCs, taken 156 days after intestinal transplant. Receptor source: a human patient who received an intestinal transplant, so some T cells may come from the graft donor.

The CDR3 DNA reads as TGCGCCAGCAGCCAAGGCAGGGGAGGCTACACCTTC. It specifies CASSQGRGGYTF. The V call is TRBV5-1, the J call TRBJ1-2, with D tentatively TRBD1 (6 bases). Germline V gives CDR1 SGHRS, CDR2 YFSETQ. V was trimmed by 4 bases and J by 8 bases, leaving 12 bases between them. The CDR3 runs to 12 residues.

CDR3 protein: CAISGGGLTEAFF. The CDR3 DNA reads TGTGCCATCAGTGGAGGGGGGCTTACTGAAGCTTTCTTT. The chain joins TRBV10-3 to TRBJ1-1, with TRBD1 as a possible D gene (6 bases). Trimming took 4 bases from V and 5 from J, leaving 11 bases between them. Per germline, CDR1 ENHRY and CDR2 SYGVKD. The CDR3 extends over 13 amino acids.

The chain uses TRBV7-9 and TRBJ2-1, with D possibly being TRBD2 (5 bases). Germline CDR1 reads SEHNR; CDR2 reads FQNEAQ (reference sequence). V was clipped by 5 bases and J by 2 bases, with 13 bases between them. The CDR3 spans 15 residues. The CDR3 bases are TGTGCCAGCAGCCCACCGGGGAATCCCTACAATGAGCAGTTCTTC. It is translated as CASSPPGNPYNEQFF.